The rows below give T cell receptor beta chains drawn from one sample of a study of blood T cells in healthy people across ages. TCRdb passed the 5' RACE reads through MiXCR, listing each CDR3 protein once. The repertoire holds 950,000 to 1,200,000 distinct CDR3 sequences, less than 45% seen once, with around 13% in the top ten. Sequencing was done on a sample of blood. The receptors originated from a young man in good health. CDR3s include the opening cysteine and the closing phenylalanine or tryptophan. Fields, in order: clone size, V gene, J gene, D gene, CDR3 protein, CDR3 DNA. A D gene is named only where the DNA matches it firmly. Rows give clone size only sometimes, using once, few, many, or a class for an expanded clone.

few	TRBV10-3	TRBJ1-2	-	CAISESMMGADGYTF	TGTGCCATCAGTGAGTCGATGATGGGAGCCGATGGCTACACCTTC
few	TRBV27	TRBJ2-7	-	CASSPRQSYEQYF	TGTGCCAGCAGTCCAAGACAGAGCTACGAGCAGTACTTC
-	TRBV12-3/TRBV12-4	TRBJ1-1	TRBD1	CASRDREDTEAFF	TGTGCCAGCAGGGACAGGGAGGACACTGAAGCTTTCTTT
few	TRBV20-1	TRBJ2-3	-	CSADGTPRADTQYF	TGCAGTGCGGACGGGACTCCGCGGGCAGATACGCAGTATTTT
-	TRBV12-3/TRBV12-4	TRBJ2-5	-	CASSSFGPQETQYF	TGTGCCAGCAGTTCGTTTGGTCCACAAGAGACCCAGTACTTC
-	TRBV12-3/TRBV12-4	TRBJ1-3	-	CASSFPEKDTIYF	TGTGCCAGCAGTTTCCCTGAGAAGGACACCATATATTTT
-	TRBV9	TRBJ2-3	TRBD1	CASSVGTGDADTQYF	TGTGCCAGCAGCGTGGGGACAGGAGACGCAGATACGCAGTATTTT
-	TRBV4-1	TRBJ2-1	TRBD2	CASSQDGTSEHGEQFF	TGCGCCAGCAGCCAAGATGGGACTAGCGAGCATGGTGAGCAGTTCTTC
few	TRBV9	TRBJ1-5	TRBD1	CASNRGPDQPQHF	TGTGCCAGCAACAGGGGGCCTGATCAGCCCCAGCATTTT
few	TRBV7-2	TRBJ2-7	TRBD2	CASSFNGGSNEQYF	TGTGCCAGCAGCTTCAACGGGGGGTCGAACGAGCAGTACTTC
-	TRBV12-3/TRBV12-4	TRBJ2-2	-	CASSLYSRNTGELFF	TGTGCCAGCAGTTTGTACAGCCGAAACACCGGGGAGCTGTTTTTT
many	TRBV27	TRBJ1-1	-	CASSPSGANTEAFF	TGTGCCAGCAGTCCCTCCGGAGCGAACACTGAAGCTTTCTTT
-	TRBV4-3	TRBJ2-1	TRBD2	CASSQEKRLAGGEQFF	TGCGCCAGCAGCCAAGAAAAAAGACTAGCGGGGGGTGAGCAGTTCTTC
-	TRBV29-1	TRBJ1-4	-	CSVGGRANEKLFF	TGCAGCGTTGGGGGGAGAGCTAATGAAAAACTGTTTTTT
-	TRBV10-3	TRBJ2-7	TRBD2	CATGTSGGSYEQYF	TGTGCCACAGGAACTAGCGGGGGTTCCTACGAGCAGTACTTC
-	TRBV5-1	TRBJ2-2	-	CASSLVLLNTGELFF	TGCGCCAGCAGCTTGGTTCTTCTGAACACCGGGGAGCTGTTTTTT
-	TRBV5-1	TRBJ2-1	TRBD2	CASSGGTSGGAYNEQFF	TGCGCCAGCAGCGGCGGGACTAGCGGGGGGGCTTACAATGAGCAGTTCTTC
-	TRBV6-2/TRBV6-3	TRBJ2-3	-	CANTKWDPRSTDTQYF	TGTGCCAACACCAAGTGGGACCCCAGAAGCACAGATACGCAGTATTTT
few	TRBV4-3	TRBJ1-5	TRBD1	CASSQVWTGRGQPQHF	TGCGCCAGCAGCCAAGTGTGGACAGGGCGAGGTCAGCCCCAGCATTTT
few	TRBV6-5	TRBJ1-6	-	CASSSKINSYNSPLHF	TGTGCCAGCAGTTCCAAGATCAACTCCTATAATTCACCCCTCCACTTT
-	TRBV5-1	TRBJ2-2	-	CASGVTGTNTGELFF	TGCGCCAGCGGGGTCACAGGGACTAACACCGGGGAGCTGTTTTTT
few	TRBV11-2	TRBJ2-5	-	CASSLVPGRVQGPETQYF	TGTGCCAGCAGCTTAGTCCCTGGAAGGGTTCAAGGGCCGGAGACCCAGTACTTC
-	TRBV27	TRBJ2-5	-	CASSPLKDSVFQIRQETQYF	TGTGCCAGCAGTCCATTAAAGGATTCGGTCTTCCAAATCCGCCAAGAGACCCAGTACTTC
-	TRBV7-8	TRBJ1-5	-	CASSLGHRRNQPQHF	TGTGCCAGCAGCTTAGGTCACCGGAGGAATCAGCCCCAGCATTTT
-	TRBV6-6	TRBJ1-4	TRBD1	CASTEAGTDEKLFF	TGTGCCAGCACCGAGGCCGGGACAGATGAAAAACTGTTTTTT
-	TRBV5-1	TRBJ2-3	-	CASSFRVGRTQDTQYF	TGCGCCAGCAGCTTCAGGGTTGGCCGGACCCAAGATACGCAGTATTTT
-	TRBV6-2/TRBV6-3	TRBJ2-1	TRBD1	CASNADRGRNEQFF	TGTGCCAGCAACGCTGACAGGGGCCGCAATGAGCAGTTCTTC